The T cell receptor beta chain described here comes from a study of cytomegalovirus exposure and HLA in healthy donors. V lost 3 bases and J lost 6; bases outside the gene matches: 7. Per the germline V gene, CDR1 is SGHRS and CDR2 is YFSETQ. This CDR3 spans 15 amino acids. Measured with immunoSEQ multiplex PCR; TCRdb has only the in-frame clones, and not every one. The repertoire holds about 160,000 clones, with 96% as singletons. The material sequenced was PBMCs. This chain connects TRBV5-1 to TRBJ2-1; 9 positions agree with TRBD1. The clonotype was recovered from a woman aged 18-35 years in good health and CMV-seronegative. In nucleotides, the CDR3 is TGCGCCAGCAGCTGGCCGGGACAGGGAGTCAATGAGCAGTTCTTC. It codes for CASSWPGQGVNEQFF.